A single sample gave rise to the 17 T cell receptor beta chains below, sequenced in a study of blood T cell repertoires in COVID-19. The table came from immunoSEQ multiplex PCR; TCRdb's copy has only in-frame clones and leaves some out. The data show more than 200,000 clones, 83% seen once. The sequenced sample was peripheral blood. These receptors were obtained from a woman aged 40 to 50 with active or convalescent COVID-19.

In this sample, this clone turned up once. This chain connects TRBV28 to TRBJ1-4, with 7 bases identical to TRBD1. The CDR3 loop spans 13 amino acids. With 6 bases clipped from V and 8 bases from J, the junction kept 6 bases outside the gene matches. The germline gives CDR1 MDHEN, CDR2 SYDVKM. CDR3 DNA sequence: TGTGCCAGCAGGGGAACAGGGGCGGAAAAACTGTTTTTT. Translated: CASRGTGAEKLFF.

The CDR3 sequence: CATLTGAETQYF. CDR3 nucleotides: TGTGCCACCCTTACAGGGGCCGAGACCCAGTACTTC. The J gene is TRBJ2-5, the V gene TRBV6-5, with 7 bases fitting TRBD1. The length of the CDR3 is 12 residues. After removal of 10 bases from V and 5 bases from J, the junction contained 7 bases not matched to a gene. Germline CDR1 reads MNHEY; CDR2 reads SVGAGI.

The chain couples TRBV5-8 to TRBJ2-7; the match to TRBD2 covers 7 bases. The CDR3 contains 13 residues. CDR1 and CDR2 (germline): SGHTS, YDEGEE. V trimming: 4 bases; J trimming: 3 bases; junction bases outside the gene matches: 4. As DNA, the CDR3 is TGTGCCAGCAGCGCCGGGACTAACTACGAGCAGTACTTC. This translates into CASSAGTNYEQYF.

V is TRBV7-2 and J is TRBJ1-4, with D perhaps matching TRBD1 (6 bases). The CDR3 is 14 amino acids. The germline V gene encodes CDR1 SGHTA and CDR2 FQGNSA. V lost 5 bases to trimming and J lost 6 bases, with 13 bases between them. CDR3 coding DNA: TGTGCCAGCAGCCAGCGGGGGGCGCATGAAAAACTGTTTTTT. It is translated as CASSQRGAHEKLFF.

V usage is TRBV11-3 and J usage is TRBJ2-3, with 8 bases fitting TRBD2. Germline V gives CDR1 SGHNT, CDR2 YENEEA. The CDR3 sequence is 15 residues long. The V gene end was trimmed by 7 bases and the J gene end by 5 bases; junction bases not matched to a gene: 11. CDR3 residues: CASTTSGRVRDTQYF. CDR3 coding DNA: TGTGCCAGCACCACCTCCGGGAGGGTACGAGATACGCAGTATTTT. Variable domain in full (rest from reference TRBV11-3 and TRBJ2-3): EAGVVQSPRYKIIEKKQPVAFWCNPISGHNTLYWYLQNLGQGPELLIRYENEEAVDDSQLPKDRFSAERLKGVDSTLKIQPAELGDSAVYLCASTTSGRVRDTQYFGPGTRLTVL.

The chain uses TRBV4-1 and TRBJ1-6; TRBD1 might be the D (6 bases). CDR1 is MGHRA, CDR2 YSYEKL, per germline. V was trimmed by 0 bases and J by 11 bases, leaving 17 bases between them. The CDR3 is 16 amino acids. CDR3 sequence reads: CASSQEAGEKGAPLHF. The DNA of the CDR3 is TGCGCCAGCAGCCAAGAAGCAGGGGAGAAGGGTGCACCCCTCCACTTT.

The chain joins TRBV7-9 to TRBJ2-7; TRBD1 might be the D (6 bases). Looked up from germline, CDR1 is SEHNR and CDR2 is FQNEAQ (reference sequence). The CDR3 is made up of 15 amino acids. V lost 5 bases to trimming and J lost 0 bases, with 14 bases between them. The CDR3 region is CASSNRQAPSYEQYF. The CDR3 DNA is TGTGCCAGCAGCAACAGACAGGCCCCCTCCTACGAGCAGTACTTC. Variable domain in full (rest from reference TRBV7-9 and TRBJ2-7): DTGVSQNPRHKITKRGQNVTFRCDPISEHNRLYWYRQTLGQGPEFLTYFQNEAQLEKSRLLSDRFSAERPKGSFSTLEIQRTEQGDSAMYLCASSNRQAPSYEQYFGPGTRLTVT.

The rearrangement joins TRBV25-1 to TRBJ2-7, with 7 bases fitting TRBD2. The CDR3 has 16 residues. V was pared by 1 base and J by 3 bases, with 9 bases of the junction left unmatched. From germline, CDR1 is MGHDK and CDR2 SYGVNS. The CDR3 reads CASSEWGTGGVYEQYF. CDR3 in DNA: TGTGCCAGCAGTGAATGGGGGACGGGGGGAGTCTACGAGCAGTACTTC.

As DNA, the CDR3 is TGCAGTGCTAGTGCACAGGGGATCTGGCAGCCCCAGCATTTT. Protein: CSASAQGIWQPQHF. V is TRBV20-1 and J is TRBJ1-5; 7 nucleotides match TRBD1. This CDR3 has 14 residues. Germline lookup yields CDR1 DFQATT and CDR2 SNEGSKA (reference sequence). Trimming cost V 3 bases and J 7 bases; bases outside gene matches: 9.

The V gene is TRBV4-2, the J gene TRBJ2-5; 9 positions match TRBD2. J gave up 2 bases and V 1 base, and 8 bases lay outside the gene matches. Germline V gene lookup returns CDR1 LGHNA and CDR2 YNFKEQ. The CDR3 has 17 residues. The CDR3 DNA reads as TGTGCCAGCAGCCAAGGGGGCGGAACTAGCGGGCAAGAGACCCAGTACTTC. Its translation: CASSQGGGTSGQETQYF.

The rearrangement joins TRBV7-2 to TRBJ1-2, with D tentatively TRBD1 (5 bases). CDR1 is SGHTA, CDR2 FQGNSA, per germline. The CDR3 has 15 residues. Trimming removed 5 bases at V and 0 bases at J, with 13 bases between. The CDR3 DNA follows: TGTGCCAGCAGCCTAGACAGATTAGCTAACTATGGCTACACCTTC. It is translated as CASSLDRLANYGYTF.

This sequence joins TRBV4-3 and TRBJ1-2, with 7 bases that match TRBD1. The CDR3 runs 13 residues. V shed 3 bases, J shed 2 bases, and the junction held 0 bases outside the gene matches. Germline V gene lookup returns CDR1 LGHNA and CDR2 YSLEER. The CDR3 here is CASSQGQNYGYTF. The CDR3 DNA reads as TGCGCCAGCAGCCAGGGACAGAACTATGGCTACACCTTC.

This clone was recorded only once. The J gene is TRBJ2-3, the V gene TRBV28; 9 positions match TRBD2. Germline V gives CDR1 MDHEN, CDR2 SYDVKM. Trimming cost V 3 bases and J 1 base; bases outside gene matches: 2. CDR3 length: 15 amino acids. DNA of the CDR3: TGTGCCAGCAGTTTGCGGGGGGGACGCACAGATACGCAGTATTTT. This codes for CASSLRGGRTDTQYF.

The chain has TRBV29-1 and TRBJ1-1; 8 bases agree with TRBD1. V lost 7 bases, J lost 4 bases, and 8 bases stayed unmatched. Germline CDR1 reads SQVTM; CDR2 reads ANQGSEA. This CDR3 has 13 amino acids. Here the CDR3 DNA reads TGCAGCGCTGAGGACAGGGAGGGCACTGAAGCTTTCTTT. This codes for CSAEDREGTEAFF.

This clone has only a few counts. V and J are TRBV7-2 and TRBJ2-7; 7 bases map to TRBD1. The CDR3 is 14 residues long. The J segment lost 7 bases and the V segment lost 5 bases, leaving 11 bases of the junction unmatched. Germline assignment: CDR1 SGHTA and CDR2 FQGNSA. The CDR3: CASSQFRGMWEQYF. The CDR3 DNA reads as TGTGCCAGCAGCCAATTCAGGGGGATGTGGGAGCAGTACTTC.

The gene calls are TRBV7-3 and TRBJ2-3; D not resolved. Trimming shortened V by 5 bases and J by 4 bases, and 10 bases separated the two germline ends. Looked up from germline, CDR1 is SGHTA and CDR2 is FQGTGA. The CDR3 contains 13 residues. The CDR3 DNA reads TGTGCCAGCAGCCGCGGTGATGCAGATACGCAGTATTTT. This encodes CASSRGDADTQYF.

The J gene is TRBJ1-5, the V gene TRBV7-2; weak D call: TRBD1 (5 bases). Germline lookup yields CDR1 SGHTA and CDR2 FQGNSA. The CDR3 sequence is 14 residues long. Deletions cut 5 bases from V and 3 bases from J, with 11 bases between. The CDR3 here is CASSGGVDNQPQHF. DNA of the CDR3: TGTGCCAGCAGCGGGGGGGTGGACAATCAGCCCCAGCATTTT.